The clone carrying this T cell receptor beta chain was found once. Its antigen is unidentified. Donors came from a validation cohort of approximately 110 subjects, distinct from the first 666-subject cohort. Data came from immunoSEQ multiplex PCR; TCRdb stores just in-frame clones and leaves some out. Here the sample spans under 250,000 clones, around nine tenths being singletons. The record originates from a study of cytomegalovirus exposure and HLA in healthy donors. General observations from the study: One later analysis, an examination of the 100 to 150 validation repertoires, found that first-cohort TCR clusters tended to co-occur in them. Diagnosis of cytomegalovirus status made by the classifier reportedly showed high specificity and sensitivity.

This TCR derives from a young woman in good health and CMV-seropositive. The sequenced material came from PBMCs.

The CDR3: CASSQRTGMNTEAFF. The CDR3 DNA is TGTGCCAGCAGCCAAAGGACAGGGATGAACACTGAAGCTTTCTTT. This chain uses TRBV6-5 with TRBJ1-1; 8 positions match TRBD1. This CDR3 is built from 15 residues. Germline CDR1 is MNHEY and CDR2 is SVGAGI. The V segment lost 6 bases and the J segment 0 bases; nucleotides outside the gene matches: 6.